The 4 T cell receptor beta chains given below trace back to one sample, sequenced in a study of cytomegalovirus exposure and HLA in healthy donors. 60 Vbeta and 13 Jbeta primers were used in PCR. Generated by immunoSEQ multiplex PCR, the TCRdb table keeps only in-frame clones and is missing some. This sample carries 70,000 or so clones, with around 5% going to the ten biggest clones. Sequenced sample: PBMCs. Every receptor here comes from a middle-aged man in good health and CMV-seronegative.

The chain joins TRBV15 to TRBJ2-7; 8 positions match TRBD2. The CDR3 is 14 residues long. CDR1 and CDR2 (germline): LNHNV, YYDKDF (reference sequence). V was clipped by 3 bases and J by 6 bases; unmatched bases: 7. CDR3 nucleotides: TGTGCCACCAGCAGGGGATCGGGGGGGGGCGAGCAGTACTTC. As protein: CATSRGSGGGEQYF.

The chain recombines TRBV7-2 with TRBJ2-5; no definite D call. The CDR3 extends over 13 amino acids. V was cut by 1 base and J by 3 bases, with 6 bases left in between. Germline V gives CDR1 SGHTA, CDR2 FQGNSA. DNA of the CDR3: TGTGCCAGCAGCTTAGTAACGGAAGAGACCCAGTACTTC. Translation: CASSLVTEETQYF.

The chain employs TRBV30 and TRBJ1-2; 12 positions agree with TRBD1. CDR3 length: 15 amino acids. Looked up from germline, CDR1 is GTSNPN and CDR2 is SVGIG (reference sequence). J was trimmed by 4 bases and V by 8 bases; bases with no gene match: 11. The CDR3 DNA follows: TGTGCCCATGCCTCGGGACAGGGGGCGGGCTATGGCTACACCTTC. This translates into CAHASGQGAGYGYTF.

The CDR3 is CASSGGGPQHF. CDR3 nucleotide sequence: TGTGCCAGCAGCGGGGGGGGGCCCCAGCATTTT. The J gene is TRBJ1-5, the V gene TRBV6-1, with D maybe TRBD1 (5 bases). V was pared by 6 bases and J by 9 bases, with 9 bases between. This CDR3 contains 11 residues. Germline V gene sequence: CDR1 MNHNS, CDR2 SASEGT.